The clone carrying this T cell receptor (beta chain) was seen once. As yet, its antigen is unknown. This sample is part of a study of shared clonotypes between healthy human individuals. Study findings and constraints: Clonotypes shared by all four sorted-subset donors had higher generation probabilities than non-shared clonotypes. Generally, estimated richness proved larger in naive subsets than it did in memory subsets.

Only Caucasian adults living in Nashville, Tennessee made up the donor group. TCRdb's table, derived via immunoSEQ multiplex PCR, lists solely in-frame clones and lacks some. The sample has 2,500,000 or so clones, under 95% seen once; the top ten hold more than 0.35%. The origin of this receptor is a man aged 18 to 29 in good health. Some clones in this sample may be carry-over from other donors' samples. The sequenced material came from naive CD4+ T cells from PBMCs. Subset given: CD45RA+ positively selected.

CDR3 DNA: TGTGCCAGCAGCCGCGGGACAGGGGACTACGAGCAGTACTTC. This codes for CASSRGTGDYEQYF. V and J are TRBV9 and TRBJ2-7, with 10 bases matching TRBD1. This CDR3 contains 14 residues. The trim removed 4 bases at V and 3 bases at J, leaving 4 bases unmatched. The germline gives CDR1 SGDLS, CDR2 YYNGEE.